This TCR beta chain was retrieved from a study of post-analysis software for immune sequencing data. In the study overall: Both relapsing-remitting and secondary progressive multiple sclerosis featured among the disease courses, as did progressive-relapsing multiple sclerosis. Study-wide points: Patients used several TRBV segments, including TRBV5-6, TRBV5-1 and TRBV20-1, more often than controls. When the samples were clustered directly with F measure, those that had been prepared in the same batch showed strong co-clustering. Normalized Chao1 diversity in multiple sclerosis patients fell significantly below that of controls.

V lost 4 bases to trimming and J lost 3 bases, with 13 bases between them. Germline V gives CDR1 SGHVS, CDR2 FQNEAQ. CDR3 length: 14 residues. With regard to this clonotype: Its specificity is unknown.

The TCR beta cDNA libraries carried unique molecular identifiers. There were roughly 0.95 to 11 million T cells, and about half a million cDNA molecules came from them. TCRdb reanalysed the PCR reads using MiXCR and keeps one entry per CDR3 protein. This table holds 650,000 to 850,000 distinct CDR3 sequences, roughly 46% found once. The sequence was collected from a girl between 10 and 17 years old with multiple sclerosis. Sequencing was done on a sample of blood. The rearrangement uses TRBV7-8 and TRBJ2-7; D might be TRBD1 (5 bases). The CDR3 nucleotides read TGTGCCAGCAGCTCCAGGGTCGAGATCTACGAGCAGTACTTC. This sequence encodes CASSSRVEIYEQYF. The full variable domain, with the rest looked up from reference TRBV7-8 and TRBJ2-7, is GAGVSQSPRYKVAKRGQDVALRCDPISGHVSLFWYQQALGQGPEFLTYFQNEAQLDKSGLPSDRFFAERPEGSVSTLKIQRTQQEDSAVYLCASSSRVEIYEQYFGPGTRLTVT.